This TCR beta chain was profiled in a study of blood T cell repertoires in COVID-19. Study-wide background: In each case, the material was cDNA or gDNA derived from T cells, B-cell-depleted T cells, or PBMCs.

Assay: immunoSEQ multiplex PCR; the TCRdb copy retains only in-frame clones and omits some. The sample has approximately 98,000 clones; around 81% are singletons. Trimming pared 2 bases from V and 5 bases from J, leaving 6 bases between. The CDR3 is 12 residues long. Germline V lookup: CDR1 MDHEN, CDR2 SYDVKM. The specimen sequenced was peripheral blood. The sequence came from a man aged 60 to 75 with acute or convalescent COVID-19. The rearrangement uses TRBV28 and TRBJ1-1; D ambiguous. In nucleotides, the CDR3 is TGTGCCAGCAGTTTAGCGTTAACTGAAGCTTTCTTT. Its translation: CASSLALTEAFF.